The 12 T cell receptor beta chains below all came from one sample that was sequenced in a study of cytomegalovirus exposure and HLA in healthy donors. Here immunoSEQ multiplex PCR was the method, and the copy in TCRdb shows in-frame clones only, minus some. The table lists over 100,000 clones, roughly 90% of them singletons. Sequencing used PBMCs. The receptors here all came from a woman aged 18-35 years in good health and CMV-seropositive.

The chain links TRBV7-9 to TRBJ1-2, with 8 positions matching TRBD1. The junction had 12 bases not matched to a gene; V was cut back by 6 bases and J by 3 bases. The CDR3 runs to 16 residues. Germline-derived CDR1 and CDR2 are SEHNR and FQNEAQ (reference sequence). The chain's CDR3 is CASSTSGGAIDYGYTF. The CDR3 DNA reads TGTGCCAGCAGTACCTCAGGGGGCGCAATAGACTATGGCTACACCTTC. Full variable domain (missing parts from reference TRBV7-9 and TRBJ1-2): DTGVSQNPRHKITKRGQNVTFRCDPISEHNRLYWYRQTLGQGPEFLTYFQNEAQLEKSRLLSDRFSAERPKGSFSTLEIQRTEQGDSAMYLCASSTSGGAIDYGYTFGSGTRLTVV.

This sequence joins TRBV9 and TRBJ2-1; 13 bases are a match to TRBD2. The ends lost 0 bases at V and 8 bases at J; junction bases unmatched: 8. Per germline, CDR1 SGDLS and CDR2 YYNGEE. The CDR3 has 17 residues. Here the CDR3 reads CASSVAVTSGGAHEQFF. The DNA for the CDR3 is TGTGCCAGCAGCGTAGCGGTAACTAGCGGGGGGGCCCATGAGCAGTTCTTC.

J is TRBJ2-3 and V is TRBV11-3; D remains unclear. Looked up from germline, CDR1 is SGHNT and CDR2 is YENEEA. V dropped 6 bases and J dropped 3 bases, with 13 bases sitting between them. The CDR3 totals 14 residues. In nucleotides, the CDR3 is TGTGCCAGCAGGGAGAACGAGCTTACAGATACGCAGTATTTT. Translation: CASRENELTDTQYF.

The chain couples TRBV4-1 to TRBJ2-1, with 11 bases matching TRBD1. CDR3 length: 13 amino acids. The V and J ends lost 1 base and 10 bases, in that order; junction bases with no gene match: 0. Germline V gene sequence: CDR1 MGHRA, CDR2 YSYEKL. The CDR3 DNA reads TGCGCCAGCAGCCAAGGGGACAGGGGGGAGCAGTTCTTC. It is translated as CASSQGDRGEQFF.

This chain joins TRBV7-9 and TRBJ1-4; 10 bases fit TRBD1. V shed 5 bases, J shed 11 bases, and the junction held 8 bases outside the gene matches. This CDR3 has 14 amino acids. Per germline, CDR1 SEHNR and CDR2 FQNEAQ (reference sequence). In DNA form, the CDR3 reads TGTGCCAGCAGCCCAACAGGGACAGGGGATAAACTGTTTTTT. Translating gives CASSPTGTGDKLFF.

The J gene is TRBJ2-7, the V gene TRBV4-3; 10 bases are a match to TRBD1. Per the germline V gene, CDR1 is LGHNA and CDR2 is YSLEER. This CDR3 has 13 amino acids. Trimming at V came to 4 bases and at J to 4 bases, leaving 1 base not matched to a gene. DNA for the CDR3: TGCGCCAGCAGCCGGGACAGGGGTTACGAGCAGTACTTC. Amino acids: CASSRDRGYEQYF.

This clone was counted once. V is TRBV25-1 and J is TRBJ1-1, with 10 bases matching TRBD1. Germline CDR1 is MGHDK and CDR2 is SYGVNS. Losses at the gene ends were 2 bases for V and 4 bases for J; bases not matched to a gene: 4. The CDR3 contains 15 residues. The CDR3 spells CASSEPGQGTTEAFF. Here the CDR3 DNA reads TGTGCCAGCAGTGAACCGGGACAGGGGACCACTGAAGCTTTCTTT.

The chain is built from TRBV30 and TRBJ2-1, with 11 bases matching TRBD2. The CDR3 is made up of 15 amino acids. Looked up from germline, CDR1 is GTSNPN and CDR2 is SVGIG (reference sequence). V shed 0 bases and J 4 bases; nucleotides not matched to a gene: 2. CDR3: CAWSVLAGGYNEQFF. The CDR3, as DNA: TGTGCCTGGAGTGTATTAGCGGGGGGGTACAATGAGCAGTTCTTC. Filled out from reference TRBV30 and TRBJ2-1, the complete variable domain reads SQTIHQWPATLVQPVGSPLSLECTVEGTSNPNLYWYRQAAGRGLQLLFYSVGIGQISSEVPQNLSASRPQDRQFILSSKKLLLSDSGFYLCAWSVLAGGYNEQFFGPGTRLTVL.

The chain is built from TRBV7-9 and TRBJ2-1, with TRBD2 identical over 9 bases. Germline V gene lookup returns CDR1 SEHNR and CDR2 FQNEAQ (reference sequence). The CDR3 is 15 amino acids. Trimming cost V 3 bases and J 5 bases; bases outside gene matches: 5. The CDR3 DNA is TGTGCCAGCAGCTTTACGCGGGGGGGGAACAATGAGCAGTTCTTC. It is translated as CASSFTRGGNNEQFF.

The CDR3 DNA follows: TGTGCCAGCAGCAAAGACAGCCTCAACTATGGCTACACCTTC. Encoded protein: CASSKDSLNYGYTF. The V call is TRBV21-1, the J call TRBJ1-2; the D call of TRBD1 is as the table states it, not checked on the DNA. TRBV21-1 is labeled a pseudogene. This CDR3 is 14 amino acids long.

CDR3 sequence (DNA): TGTGCCACCAGCAGAGGAACAGGTTCCACAGATACGCAGTATTTT. This gives the protein CATSRGTGSTDTQYF. The chain is built from TRBV15 and TRBJ2-3; TRBD1 is a possible D gene (5 bases). Germline loops: CDR1 LNHNV, CDR2 YYDKDF (reference sequence). The CDR3 consists of 15 residues. Trimming cost V 1 base and J 2 bases, with 10 bases left between them. The full variable domain, with the rest looked up from reference TRBV15 and TRBJ2-3, is DAMVIQNPRYQVTQFGKPVTLSCSQTLNHNVMYWYQQKSSQAPKLLFHYYDKDFNNEADTPDNFQSRRPNTSFCFLDIRSPGLGDTAMYLCATSRGTGSTDTQYFGPGTRLTVL.

For this clone: This same CDR3 is encoded by further DNA sequences in the sample. Here the CDR3 reads CASSPAYNEQFF. The CDR3 DNA is TGTGCCAGCAGCCCAGCGTACAATGAGCAGTTCTTC. This chain links TRBV7-9 with TRBJ2-1; D gene unclear. The CDR3 extends over 12 amino acids. V lost 5 bases and J lost 4, with 6 bases in between. Germline values: CDR1 SEHNR, CDR2 FQNEAQ (reference sequence).